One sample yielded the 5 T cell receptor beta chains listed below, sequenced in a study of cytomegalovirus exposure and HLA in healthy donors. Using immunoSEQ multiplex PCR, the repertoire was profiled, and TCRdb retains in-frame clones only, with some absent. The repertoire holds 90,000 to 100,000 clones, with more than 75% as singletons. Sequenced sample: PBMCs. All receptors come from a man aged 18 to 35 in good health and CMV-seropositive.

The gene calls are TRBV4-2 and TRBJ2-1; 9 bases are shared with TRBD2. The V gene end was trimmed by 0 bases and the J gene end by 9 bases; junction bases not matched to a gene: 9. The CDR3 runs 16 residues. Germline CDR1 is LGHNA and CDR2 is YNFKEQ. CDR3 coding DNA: TGTGCCAGCAGCCAAGATGCAGGCGGGAGGGCCACTGAGCAGTTCTTC. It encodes CASSQDAGGRATEQFF.

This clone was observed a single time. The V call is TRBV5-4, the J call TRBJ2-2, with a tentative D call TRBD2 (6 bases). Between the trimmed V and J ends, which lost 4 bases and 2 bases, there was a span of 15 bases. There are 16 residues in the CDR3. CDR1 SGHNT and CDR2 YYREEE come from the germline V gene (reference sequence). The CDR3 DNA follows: TGTGCCAGCAGCACCATAGGCGGGGCCAACACCGGGGAGCTGTTTTTT. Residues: CASSTIGGANTGELFF.

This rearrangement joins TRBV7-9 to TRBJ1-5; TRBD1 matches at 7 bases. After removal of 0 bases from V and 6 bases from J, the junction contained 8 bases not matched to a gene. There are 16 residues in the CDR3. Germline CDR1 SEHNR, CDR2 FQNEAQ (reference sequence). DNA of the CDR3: TGTGCCAGCAGCTTAGCAGAGGGACAGAGGGGTCAGCCCCAGCATTTT. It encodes CASSLAEGQRGQPQHF.

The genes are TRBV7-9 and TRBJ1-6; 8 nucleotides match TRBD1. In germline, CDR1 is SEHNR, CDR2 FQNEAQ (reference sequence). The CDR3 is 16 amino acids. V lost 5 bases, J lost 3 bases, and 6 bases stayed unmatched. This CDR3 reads CASSSSGGFYNSPLHF. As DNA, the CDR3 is TGTGCCAGCAGCAGTTCAGGGGGCTTCTATAATTCACCCCTCCACTTT.

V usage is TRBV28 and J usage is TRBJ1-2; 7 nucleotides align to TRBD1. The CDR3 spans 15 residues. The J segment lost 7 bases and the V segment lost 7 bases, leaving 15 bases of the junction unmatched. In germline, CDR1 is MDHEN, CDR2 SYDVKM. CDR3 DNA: TGTGCCAGCAATAGACAGGGTTTTTCGGTGGGTGGCTACACCTTC. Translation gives CASNRQGFSVGGYTF.